These 32 T cell receptor beta chains were sequenced from one sample in a study of monozygotic twins with cystic fibrosis. Generated by immunoSEQ multiplex PCR, the TCRdb table keeps only in-frame clones and is missing some. This sample has about 35,000 clones, with over 60% found just once. Sequencing was done on a sample of blood. The receptor source for this set is a girl between 10 and 17 years old with cystic fibrosis.

This chain joins TRBV6-1 and TRBJ2-5, with D possibly TRBD2 on 5 matching bases. This CDR3 has 13 amino acids. Germline values: CDR1 MNHNS, CDR2 SASEGT. Trimming pared 4 bases from V and 5 bases from J, leaving 11 bases between. Here the CDR3 reads CASSGLGSETQYF. For the CDR3, the DNA is TGTGCCAGCAGTGGATTGGGGAGCGAGACCCAGTACTTC.

This chain uses TRBV19 with TRBJ1-2; a possible D gene is TRBD1 (5 bases). Trimming removed 4 bases from V and 4 bases from J, with 16 bases in between. The CDR3 is 15 amino acids. Germline CDR1 LNHDA, CDR2 SQIVND (reference sequence). Here the CDR3 reads CASSTPAQVPYGYTF. CDR3 DNA: TGTGCCAGTAGTACCCCAGCACAGGTGCCCTATGGCTACACCTTC.

This clone was recorded once. The chain is built from TRBV27 and TRBJ2-1, with 9 bases fitting TRBD2. CDR3 length: 19 amino acids. Germline lookup yields CDR1 MNHEY and CDR2 SMNVEV (reference sequence). Trimming removed 2 bases from V and 0 bases from J; junction bases left unmatched: 11. The CDR3 region has the DNA TGTGCCAGCAGTTTAGTCGCGAGCGGGGGGCTAAGCTCCTACAATGAGCAGTTCTTC. Amino acids: CASSLVASGGLSSYNEQFF.

The rearrangement joins TRBV6-6 to TRBJ2-1; no clear D. CDR1 is MNHNY and CDR2 is SVGAGI in the germline V gene (reference sequence). This CDR3 region has 12 residues. The V end was cut by 0 bases, the J end by 8 bases, with 5 bases between. CDR3 sequence reads: CASSYSGHEQFF. The DNA of the CDR3 is TGTGCCAGCAGTTACTCTGGACATGAGCAGTTCTTC.

This sequence joins TRBV27 and TRBJ2-1, with D perhaps TRBD1 or TRBD2 (5 bases each). V gave up 6 bases and J gave up 6 bases, with 15 bases separating them. CDR1 and CDR2 (germline): MNHEY, SMNVEV (reference sequence). The CDR3 has 14 amino acids. The CDR3 DNA reads as TGTGCCAGCAGCCCCCCCACGGGGACCAATGAGCAGTTCTTC. Its protein is CASSPPTGTNEQFF.

The chain is built from TRBV27 and TRBJ2-7, with D maybe TRBD2 (6 bases). V was clipped by 0 bases and J by 0 bases, with 15 bases between them. This CDR3 spans 17 amino acids. Per germline, CDR1 MNHEY and CDR2 SMNVEV (reference sequence). CDR3 loop: CASSLSAPDGSSYEQYF. DNA for the CDR3: TGTGCCAGCAGTTTATCGGCCCCTGACGGGAGCTCCTACGAGCAGTACTTC.

This clone was picked up a small number of times. The chain combines TRBV6-1 with TRBJ1-2; 9 positions agree with TRBD1. Germline values: CDR1 MNHNS, CDR2 SASEGT. V dropped 4 bases and J dropped 2; count of bases not matched to a gene: 8. This CDR3 spans 16 amino acids. CDR3 sequence: CASSGTGGALNYGYTF. Written as DNA, the CDR3 is TGTGCCAGCAGTGGTACAGGGGGCGCCCTAAACTATGGCTACACCTTC.

The V and J genes are TRBV19 and TRBJ2-1; maybe TRBD1 (5 bases). The CDR3 spans 12 residues. Trimming left V 3 bases short and J 6 bases short, with 6 bases between. CDR1 and CDR2 from the germline V gene are LNHDA and SQIVND (reference sequence). This chain's CDR3 is CASSITGNEQFF. In DNA form, the CDR3 reads TGTGCCAGTAGTATCACAGGCAATGAGCAGTTCTTC. Variable domain in full (rest from reference TRBV19 and TRBJ2-1): DGGITQSPKYLFRKEGQNVTLSCEQNLNHDAMYWYRQDPGQGLRLIYYSQIVNDFQKGDIAEGYSVSREKKESFPLTVTSAQKNPTAFYLCASSITGNEQFFGPGTRLTVL.

The V call is TRBV5-6, the J call TRBJ2-5; TRBD2 agrees at 14 bases. Germline loops: CDR1 SGHDT, CDR2 YYEEEE. This CDR3 contains 19 residues. V trimming: 2 bases; J trimming: 4 bases; junction bases outside the gene matches: 13. The CDR3 sequence is CASSLSLTSGRGGGETQYF. The CDR3 DNA sequence: TGTGCCAGCAGCTTATCTCTGACTAGCGGGAGGGGAGGTGGAGAGACCCAGTACTTC.

This sequence joins TRBV30 and TRBJ1-5, with a possible D match to TRBD1 (5 bases). V dropped 3 bases and J dropped 3 bases, with 9 bases sitting between them. Germline lookup yields CDR1 GTSNPN and CDR2 SVGIG (reference sequence). The CDR3 is 13 amino acids. The CDR3 protein is CAWSIGHNQPQHF. The CDR3 nucleotides are TGTGCCTGGAGCATAGGACACAATCAGCCCCAGCATTTT.

This chain joins TRBV9 and TRBJ2-2; 9 bases line up with TRBD1. V was clipped by 0 bases and J by 3 bases; unmatched bases: 3. The CDR3 is 16 amino acids. In germline, CDR1 is SGDLS, CDR2 YYNGEE. The CDR3 reads CASSVEQGAYTGELFF. The DNA for the CDR3 is TGTGCCAGCAGCGTAGAACAGGGGGCTTACACCGGGGAGCTGTTTTTT.

Only one count was recorded for this clone. V usage is TRBV9 and J usage is TRBJ2-3; TRBD1 or TRBD2 may be the D gene (6 bases each). This CDR3 spans 15 amino acids. Germline assignment: CDR1 SGDLS and CDR2 YYNGEE. The V end was cut by 3 bases, the J end by 5 bases, with 16 bases between. This chain's CDR3 is CASSEEGEEKDTQYF. CDR3 nucleotides: TGTGCCAGCAGCGAAGAGGGGGAGGAAAAAGATACGCAGTATTTT.

The rearrangement uses TRBV5-4 and TRBJ2-1, with D possibly TRBD2 on 5 matching bases. The germline gives CDR1 SGHNT, CDR2 YYREEE (reference sequence). The CDR3 consists of 13 residues. V dropped 4 bases and J dropped 8 bases, with 13 bases sitting between them. The chain's CDR3 is CASSPQRVDEQFF. The CDR3 coding sequence is TGTGCCAGCAGCCCACAGAGGGTGGATGAGCAGTTCTTC.

The gene calls are TRBV7-8 and TRBJ1-2, with 8 bases lining up with TRBD1. V was clipped by 4 bases and J by 4 bases; unmatched bases: 17. This CDR3 comprises 18 residues. From germline, CDR1 is SGHVS and CDR2 FQNEAQ. The CDR3 DNA is TGTGCCAGCAGCTCTTTCAGGACAGGGCCCCAAGGGGTCTATGGCTACACCTTC. This encodes CASSSFRTGPQGVYGYTF.

The chain combines TRBV5-4 with TRBJ2-5, with 7 bases aligning to TRBD1. V dropped 4 bases and J dropped 6; count of bases not matched to a gene: 15. Germline loops: CDR1 SGHNT, CDR2 YYREEE (reference sequence). The CDR3 is 16 amino acids. The CDR3 protein is CASSTDRDRGGKTQYF. The DNA of the CDR3 is TGTGCCAGCAGCACAGACCGGGACAGAGGGGGAAAGACCCAGTACTTC.

The chain joins TRBV9 to TRBJ2-1, with 9 bases identical to TRBD2. V dropped 4 bases and J dropped 4; count of bases not matched to a gene: 9. Germline CDR1 reads SGDLS; CDR2 reads YYNGEE. There are 16 residues in the CDR3. CDR3 loop: CASSPREAGGYNEQFF. The CDR3 coding sequence is TGTGCCAGCAGCCCGAGAGAAGCGGGAGGTTACAATGAGCAGTTCTTC.

The V call is TRBV18, the J call TRBJ1-4; 7 bases are shared with TRBD1. This CDR3 comprises 14 residues. Trimming cost V 3 bases and J 5 bases; bases outside gene matches: 3. Germline CDR1 reads KGHSH; CDR2 reads LQKENI. CDR3 DNA sequence: TGTGCCAGCTCACCGACGACAGGGAATGAAAAACTGTTTTTT. Its protein product is CASSPTTGNEKLFF.

The V gene is TRBV10-3, the J gene TRBJ1-1; D is perhaps TRBD1 (6 bases). Germline values: CDR1 ENHRY, CDR2 SYGVKD. V shed 6 bases and J shed 1 base, with 12 bases lying between them. The CDR3 loop spans 14 amino acids. CDR3 sequence: CAIRSLTGNTEAFF. CDR3 nucleotides: TGTGCCATCAGGTCCTTGACAGGGAACACTGAAGCTTTCTTT.

The CDR3: CASSPPRGNTEAFF. The CDR3, as DNA: TGTGCCAGCAGCCCTCCCCGGGGGAACACTGAAGCTTTCTTT. The gene calls are TRBV9 and TRBJ1-1; no definite D call. The germline V and J ends were trimmed by 4 bases and 1 base, with 11 bases remaining between them. CDR1 and CDR2 (germline): SGDLS, YYNGEE. This CDR3 is 14 amino acids long.

The chain combines TRBV13 with TRBJ2-1; D might be TRBD1 or TRBD2, each matching 5 bases. V lost 1 base to trimming and J lost 6 bases, with 22 bases between them. CDR3 length equals 18 residues. CDR1 PRHDT and CDR2 FYEKMQ come from the germline V gene (reference sequence). The CDR3 bases are TGTGCCAGCAGCTTAGAAAGTTTTTGGGACCAAGGTGTCAATGAGCAGTTCTTC. It is translated as CASSLESFWDQGVNEQFF.

V and J are TRBV2 and TRBJ2-1, with TRBD2 matching 11 bases. Germline loops: CDR1 SNHLY, CDR2 FYNNEI. Losses at the gene ends were 6 bases for V and 5 bases for J; bases not matched to a gene: 6. The CDR3 consists of 15 residues. The CDR3 region is CASRQTSGENNEQFF. The CDR3 nucleotides read TGTGCCAGCAGGCAGACTAGCGGGGAAAACAATGAGCAGTTCTTC.

V usage is TRBV2 and J usage is TRBJ1-1, with D unresolved. The ends were cut back, 7 bases at V and 2 bases at J, with 11 bases in the middle. The CDR3 spans 13 residues. The germline CDR1 and CDR2 sequences are SNHLY and FYNNEI. CDR3 nucleotides: TGTGCCAGCACCCCGGACGGTAACACTGAAGCTTTCTTT. Protein sequence: CASTPDGNTEAFF.

The V call is TRBV5-1, the J call TRBJ2-3; possibly TRBD1 for D (6 bases). V was pared by 4 bases and J by 0 bases, with 12 bases between. The CDR3 loop spans 15 amino acids. Germline V gene data show CDR1 as SGHRS and CDR2 as YFSETQ. DNA of the CDR3: TGCGCCAGCAGCCTGCTGGGGGCTAGCACAGATACGCAGTATTTT. Translating it yields CASSLLGASTDTQYF.

The chain couples TRBV10-3 to TRBJ2-1; 9 nucleotides align to TRBD2. V was pared by 8 bases and J by 7 bases, with 6 bases of the junction left unmatched. This CDR3 is 13 amino acids long. Germline assignment: CDR1 ENHRY and CDR2 SYGVKD. CDR3: CAIGRGRENEQFF. CDR3 DNA: TGTGCCATCGGACGCGGGAGGGAAAATGAGCAGTTCTTC.

The V gene is TRBV27, the J gene TRBJ2-7; 9 nucleotides align to TRBD2. The V gene end was trimmed by 4 bases and the J gene end by 0 bases; junction bases not matched to a gene: 1. The CDR3 length is 14 residues. Germline CDR1 is MNHEY and CDR2 is SMNVEV (reference sequence). CDR3 coding DNA: TGTGCCAGCAGTTGGACTAGCGACTCCTACGAGCAGTACTTC. Protein product: CASSWTSDSYEQYF.

The chain is built from TRBV7-2 and TRBJ2-2, with unresolved D. This CDR3 is 12 amino acids long. V was shortened by 2 bases and J by 10 bases, with 8 bases between the two germline ends. CDR1 is SGHTA, CDR2 FQGNSA, per germline. The CDR3 is CASSLSLVELFF. DNA for the CDR3: TGTGCCAGCAGCTTATCCCTAGTGGAGCTGTTTTTT.

The chain uses TRBV9 and TRBJ2-1; D call uncertain. Trimming removed 4 bases at V and 0 bases at J, with 14 bases between. CDR1 is SGDLS and CDR2 is YYNGEE in the germline V gene. The CDR3 sequence is 16 residues long. The DNA for the CDR3 is TGTGCCAGCAGCCCCCGTAGTGGCAACTCCTACAATGAGCAGTTCTTC. Residues: CASSPRSGNSYNEQFF.

The chain recombines TRBV9 with TRBJ2-3; the D is unclear. V lost 4 bases and J 8 bases, leaving 8 bases between the germline ends. The CDR3 is 11 residues long. Looked up from germline, CDR1 is SGDLS and CDR2 is YYNGEE. The CDR3 sequence: CASSHEGTQYF. For the CDR3, the DNA is TGTGCCAGCAGCCACGAAGGTACGCAGTATTTT.

This clone was picked up a small number of times. The gene calls are TRBV19 and TRBJ2-1; D is unresolved. Germline loops: CDR1 LNHDA, CDR2 SQIVND (reference sequence). The CDR3 is made up of 15 amino acids. Trimming left V 3 bases short and J 0 bases short, with 9 bases between. As DNA, the CDR3 is TGTGCCAGTAGTATGAGTAGGAGCTCCTACAATGAGCAGTTCTTC. Its protein is CASSMSRSSYNEQFF. Based on the CDR3 plus reference TRBV19 and TRBJ2-1, the full variable domain is DGGITQSPKYLFRKEGQNVTLSCEQNLNHDAMYWYRQDPGQGLRLIYYSQIVNDFQKGDIAEGYSVSREKKESFPLTVTSAQKNPTAFYLCASSMSRSSYNEQFFGPGTRLTVL.

The J gene is TRBJ2-7, the V gene TRBV27; either TRBD1 or TRBD2 may supply D (5 bases each). This CDR3 contains 12 residues. The germline V gene encodes CDR1 MNHEY and CDR2 SMNVEV (reference sequence). The chain's CDR3 is CASSLGRARGCV. The CDR3 DNA follows: TGTGCCAGCAGTTTGGGCAGGGCGAGGGGTTGCGTC.

The chain joins TRBV11-2 to TRBJ1-5, with D hard to call. Germline V gene lookup returns CDR1 SGHAT and CDR2 FQNNGV. Trimming took off 5 bases at V and 5 bases at J, with 10 bases between the two ends. This CDR3 is built from 13 residues. The CDR3 nucleotides are TGTGCCAGCAGCGGGATAGGTCATCAGCCCCAGCATTTT. It yields the protein CASSGIGHQPQHF.

The genes are TRBV6-6 and TRBJ2-5, with TRBD2 as a possible D gene (6 bases). The CDR3 loop spans 14 amino acids. V lost 8 bases, J lost 2 bases, and 15 bases lay in between. CDR1 is MNHNY, CDR2 SVGAGI, per germline (reference sequence). CDR3 loop: CASGGGTDQETQYF. The CDR3 bases are TGTGCCAGCGGTGGAGGGACCGATCAAGAGACCCAGTACTTC.